This T cell receptor beta chain was sequenced for a study of cytomegalovirus exposure and HLA in healthy donors. About the research overall: The study's early data release held some 85 million unique TCRs from HLA-typed donors. Ancestry clustering placed 81% of roughly 410 genotyped donors in the Caucasian-associated cluster.

Overall study findings and caveats: Across donors, sequencing depth was assumed by presence/absence analyses to be roughly uniform. In an earlier analysis, productive rearrangement rates for most beta V segments clustered near 87% or 30%.

Germline trimming cut 2 bases from V and 6 bases from J; bases unmatched to any gene: 13. The V gene's germline CDR1 is SGHDT and CDR2 YYEEEE. The CDR3 contains 16 residues. 60 Vbeta and 13 Jbeta primers were used in PCR. Generated by immunoSEQ multiplex PCR, the TCRdb table keeps only in-frame clones and is missing some. The data show around 150,000 clones, approximately 76% seen once. For this clone: No antigen is known for it.

Material: PBMCs. The rearrangement uses TRBV5-6 and TRBJ2-5; TRBD1 matches at 7 bases. This clonotype was sampled from a man aged 40-49 years in good health and CMV-seronegative. The CDR3 sequence is CASSFRSWDSGKTQYF. The CDR3, as DNA: TGTGCCAGCAGCTTCCGCAGCTGGGACAGTGGAAAGACCCAGTACTTC.